This T cell receptor beta chain was captured in a study of blood T cell repertoires in COVID-19. Across the study: Nucleic acid was either cDNA or gDNA, and it came from T cells, B-cell-depleted T cells, or PBMCs.

CDR3 length equals 15 residues. V was cut by 6 bases and J by 1 base, with 15 bases left in between. Germline CDR1 reads MNHEY; CDR2 reads SVGAGI. Original processing methods: Amplified reference gene primers provided the basis for estimating nucleated cell counts. Repertoires were generated with immunoSEQ multiplex PCR, while TCRdb's copy carries only in-frame clones and drops some. The DNA gave D and trimming, while V, J and clone size come from that table. The table records under 300,000 clones, around 86% of them present only once. The sample consisted of PBMCs or T cells enriched from blood (not recorded which). The rearrangement uses TRBV6-5 and TRBJ2-5; D is perhaps TRBD1 (6 bases). This TCR came from a woman aged 40 to 50 with acute COVID-19. CDR3 protein: CASRKQGSRQETQYF. In DNA form, the CDR3 reads TGTGCCAGCAGGAAACAGGGTAGCCGCCAAGAGACCCAGTACTTC.